In this sample, the clone carrying this TCR beta chain turned up a few times. This sample stems from a study of T cells in Graves' hyperthyroidism and ophthalmopathy. Study overall: Peripheral blood was drawn at first diagnosis, prior to all treatment.

Hyperthyroidism of Graves' type that showed no ophthalmopathy progression within 18 months was stable. The CDR3 extends over 15 amino acids. Trimming shortened V by 2 bases and J by 4 bases, and 11 bases separated the two germline ends. The germline V gene encodes CDR1 MNHEY and CDR2 SVGAGI. Amplified TCR beta CDR3 regions came from RNA transcripts. Researchers ran a first-round RT-PCR on the TCR CDR3 using the HTBI primer set. Each CDR3 protein is one row after TCRdb ran MiXCR on the multiplex PCR reads. The sample has around 420,000 distinct CDR3 sequences, 15% to 18% seen once. The sample consisted of blood. The V and J genes are TRBV6-5 and TRBJ2-2, with a tentative D call TRBD1 (6 bases). This receptor was identified in a woman aged 18-29 years with Graves' hyperthyroidism. The CDR3 bases are TGTGCCAGCAGTTACCGACAGGCGATCACCGGGGAGCTGTTTTTT. It specifies CASSYRQAITGELFF.